Each of the 2 T cell receptor beta chains below was sequenced from the same sample in a study of long-term antiretroviral therapy in people with HIV. The authors ran the immunoSEQ assay, v3.0, at survey level. Data came from immunoSEQ multiplex PCR; TCRdb stores just in-frame clones and leaves some out. This sample yields tens of thousands of clones, of which about 90% are seen a single time; roughly 3.5% belongs to the top ten. The specimen was unsorted PBMCs, collected 2.6 years after starting antiretroviral therapy. The source of these receptors is a woman in her forties or fifties with HIV.

V and J are TRBV5-4 and TRBJ1-2; D is possibly TRBD1 (6 bases). Germline CDR1 is SGHNT and CDR2 is YYREEE (reference sequence). Trimming took 0 bases from V and 3 from J, leaving 15 bases between them. The CDR3 extends over 16 amino acids. The CDR3 is CASSLAPSDRDYGYTF. CDR3 coding DNA: TGTGCCAGCAGCTTGGCTCCCTCGGACAGAGACTATGGCTACACCTTC.

The chain uses TRBV5-6 and TRBJ2-7, with unresolved D. The germline V gene has CDR1 SGHDT and CDR2 YYEEEE. Trimming removed 0 bases from V and 3 bases from J, with 4 bases in between. CDR3 length: 12 residues. DNA for the CDR3: TGTGCCAGCAGCTTGGGCGACTACGAGCAGTACTTC. The encoded protein is CASSLGDYEQYF.